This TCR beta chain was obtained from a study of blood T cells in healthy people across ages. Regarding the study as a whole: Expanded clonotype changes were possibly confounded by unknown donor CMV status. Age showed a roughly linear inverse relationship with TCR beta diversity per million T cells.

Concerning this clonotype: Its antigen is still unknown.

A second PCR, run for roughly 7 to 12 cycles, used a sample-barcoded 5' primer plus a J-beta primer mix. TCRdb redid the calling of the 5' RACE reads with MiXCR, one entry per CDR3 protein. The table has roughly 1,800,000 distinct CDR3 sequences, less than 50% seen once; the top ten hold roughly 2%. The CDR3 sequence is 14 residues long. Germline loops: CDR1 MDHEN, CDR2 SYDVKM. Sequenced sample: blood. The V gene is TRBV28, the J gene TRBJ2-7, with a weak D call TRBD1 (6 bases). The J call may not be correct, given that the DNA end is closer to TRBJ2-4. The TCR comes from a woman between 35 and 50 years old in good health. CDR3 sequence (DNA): TGTGCCAGCACCACTGATGACAGGCGGAACATTCAGTACTTC. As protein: CASTTDDRRNIQYF.